The entry below describes one T cell receptor (beta chain). Its cognate antigen is unknown. This sample was taken from a study of T cells after posttransplantation cyclophosphamide. CDR3 length: 14 amino acids. Germline loops: CDR1 GTSNPN, CDR2 SVGIG (reference sequence). V shed 3 bases and J 6 bases; nucleotides not matched to a gene: 6. Sequenced by immunoSEQ multiplex PCR; TCRdb stores in-frame clones only, minus some. The data show roughly 13,000 clones, with roughly 71% seen just once and approximately 1.2% held by the top ten. Study-wide results and caveats: Later post-transplant blood repertoires were often dominated by donor CD8+ memory clones. Recipient CMV seropositivity and CMV reactivation strongly tracked TRB clonality.

Sequenced input: memory CD4+ T cells sorted from PBMCs. The chain links TRBV30 to TRBJ1-4; 8 bases agree with TRBD1. The receptor's source is a man in his fifties or sixties. This CDR3 reads CAWSRTGYDEKLFF. CDR3 nucleotide sequence: TGTGCCTGGAGCAGGACAGGGTATGATGAAAAACTGTTTTTT.